These T cell receptor beta chains were read from a single sample in a study of cytomegalovirus exposure and HLA in healthy donors. This table comes from immunoSEQ multiplex PCR, and its TCRdb copy is limited to in-frame clones, with some not included. The sample includes some 150,000 clones, approximately 85% seen only once; the top ten take around 6.5%. The sequencing input was PBMCs. These receptors were taken from a man aged 45 to 65 in good health and CMV-seropositive. Both conserved end residues are part of each CDR3. The order of the fields is CDR3 protein, CDR3 DNA, J gene, clone size, V gene, D gene, CDR3 length. D genes are given only for firm matches. Not all rows give a size; the values are once, few, many and, for expanded clones, a class.

CASSLRSQAGDAQYF,TGTGCCAGCAGCTTAAGGTCACAAGCGGGAGATGCGCAGTATTTT,TRBJ2-3,.,TRBV11-2,TRBD2,15
CASSATLQGWLGNTIYF,TGTGCCAGCAGCGCCACTTTACAGGGATGGCTCGGAAACACCATATATTTT,TRBJ1-3,.,TRBV13,.,17
CASSSPDRVSGELFF,TGCGCCAGCAGCTCCCCCGACAGGGTGTCCGGGGAGCTGTTTTTT,TRBJ2-2,.,TRBV5-1,TRBD1,15
CASRSPGQGFHEQYF,TGTGCCAGCAGATCCCCGGGACAGGGATTCCACGAGCAGTACTTC,TRBJ2-7,.,TRBV5-4,TRBD1,15
CASSYEGGVKAFF,TGTGCCAGCAGTTACGAGGGGGGGGTTAAAGCTTTCTTT,TRBJ1-1,.,TRBV6-5,.,13
CASSLNVRQGIGETQYF,TGCGCCAGCAGCCTAAATGTCCGACAGGGAATCGGGGAGACCCAGTACTTC,TRBJ2-5,.,TRBV5-1,TRBD1,17
CASSLRPGRVDEQYF,TGTGCCAGCAGTCTAAGACCTGGGAGAGTGGACGAGCAGTACTTC,TRBJ2-7,.,TRBV27,.,15
CASSPGTGAYEQYF,TGTGCCAGCAGTCCCGGGACAGGGGCCTACGAGCAGTACTTC,TRBJ2-7,.,TRBV28,TRBD1,14
CASRRGGSNTEAFF,TGTGCCAGCAGAAGAGGGGGTTCGAACACTGAAGCTTTCTTT,TRBJ1-1,.,TRBV13,.,14
CASSGESGANVLTF,TGTGCCAGCAGTGGGGAGAGTGGGGCCAACGTCCTGACTTTC,TRBJ2-6,.,TRBV2,.,14
CASAAGQGYFLAKNIQYF,TGTGCCAGCGCCGCGGGACAGGGTTATTTTCTAGCCAAAAACATTCAGTACTTC,TRBJ2-4,.,TRBV11-2,TRBD1,18
CASSYHSNYEQYF,TGTGCCAGCAGTTATCACAGCAACTACGAGCAGTACTTC,TRBJ2-7,.,TRBV6-9,.,13
CASSLSPGGTNYGYTF,TGTGCCAGCAGTTTATCGCCAGGGGGAACTAACTATGGCTACACCTTC,TRBJ1-2,.,TRBV27,TRBD1,16
CASSPYATSSTKGAKTQYF,TGTGCCAGCAGCCCATACGCGACATCTTCGACTAAGGGGGCGAAGACCCAGTACTTC,TRBJ2-5,.,TRBV7-9,TRBD1,19
CASSQVTQGPNYGYTF,TGTGCCAGCAGCCAAGTCACGCAGGGGCCCAACTATGGCTACACCTTC,TRBJ1-2,.,TRBV4-2,.,16
CASSPGTAYTEAFF,TGTGCCAGTAGTCCCGGGACAGCATACACTGAAGCTTTCTTT,TRBJ1-1,.,TRBV19,TRBD1,14
CASSVTRDEKLFF,TGCGCCAGCAGCGTAACTCGAGATGAAAAACTGTTTTTT,TRBJ1-4,few,TRBV4-1,.,13
CASSDQYQPQHF,TGTGCCAGCAGTGATCAGTATCAGCCCCAGCATTTT,TRBJ1-5,.,TRBV6-1,.,12
CASSRGQAHEQYF,TGTGCCAGCAGCCGGGGACAGGCCCACGAGCAGTACTTC,TRBJ2-7,.,TRBV6-5,TRBD1,13
CASSYLGGGSYNSPLHF,TGTGCCAGCAGCTACTTGGGGGGGGGCTCCTATAATTCACCCCTCCACTTT,TRBJ1-6,.,TRBV28,.,17
CASRTGGNYGYTF,TGTGCCAGCCGGACAGGGGGAAACTATGGCTACACCTTC,TRBJ1-2,.,TRBV19,TRBD1,13
CASSSGQNLGYTF,TGTGCCAGCAGTTCAGGCCAGAATCTCGGCTACACCTTC,TRBJ1-2,.,TRBV28,.,13
CASSSPGSYNEQFF,TGTGCCAGCAGCTCACCGGGGTCCTACAATGAGCAGTTCTTC,TRBJ2-1,.,TRBV28,.,14
CSVLTQGNGNQPQHF,TGCAGCGTTCTAACCCAGGGGAATGGCAATCAGCCCCAGCATTTT,TRBJ1-5,.,TRBV29-1,.,15
CASSGRDRGHNEQFF,TGTGCCAGCAGTGGGAGGGACAGGGGACACAATGAGCAGTTCTTC,TRBJ2-1,.,TRBV6-5,TRBD1,15
CASSFLDRGTEAFF,TGTGCCAGCAGTTTCTTGGACAGGGGCACTGAAGCTTTCTTT,TRBJ1-1,.,TRBV28,TRBD1,14
CASKGESTEAFF,TGTGCCAGCAAGGGGGAGAGCACTGAAGCTTTCTTT,TRBJ1-1,.,TRBV2,.,12
CASRRNPGGGTGELFF,TGTGCCAGTCGGAGGAATCCCGGGGGTGGCACCGGGGAGCTGTTTTTT,TRBJ2-2,few,TRBV19,.,16
CASSQGSGGYNEQFF,TGCGCCAGCAGCCAAGGTAGCGGGGGGTACAATGAGCAGTTCTTC,TRBJ2-1,once,TRBV4-1,TRBD2,15
CASFTGYSGANVLTF,TGTGCCAGCTTTACGGGGTACTCTGGGGCCAACGTCCTGACTTTC,TRBJ2-6,.,TRBV6-1,.,15
CSAAPSSNTGELFF,TGCAGCGCCGCCCCTAGCAGTAACACCGGGGAGCTGTTTTTT,TRBJ2-2,.,TRBV29-1,.,14
CASSFSGTPASEQYF,TGCGCCAGCAGCTTTTCCGGGACTCCCGCCTCCGAGCAGTACTTC,TRBJ2-7,.,TRBV5-1,.,15
CASSLTGTGAGNTIYF,TGTGCCAGCAGCTTAACGGGGACAGGGGCTGGAAACACCATATATTTT,TRBJ1-3,.,TRBV7-3,TRBD1,16